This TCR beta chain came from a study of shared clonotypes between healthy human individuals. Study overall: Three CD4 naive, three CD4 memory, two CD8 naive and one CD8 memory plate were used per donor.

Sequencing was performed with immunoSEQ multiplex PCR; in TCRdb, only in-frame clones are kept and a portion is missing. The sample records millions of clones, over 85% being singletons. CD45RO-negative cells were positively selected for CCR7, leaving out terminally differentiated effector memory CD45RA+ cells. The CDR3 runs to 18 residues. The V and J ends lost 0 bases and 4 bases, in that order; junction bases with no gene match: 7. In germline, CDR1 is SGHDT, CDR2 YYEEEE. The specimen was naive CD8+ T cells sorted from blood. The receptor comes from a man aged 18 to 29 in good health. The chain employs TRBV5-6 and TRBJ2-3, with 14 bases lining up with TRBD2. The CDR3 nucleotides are TGTGCCAGCAGCTTGGAGACTAGCGGGAGGGTCGCGCCAGATACGCAGTATTTT. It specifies CASSLETSGRVAPDTQYF.